The 16 T cell receptor beta chains below were found in one sample sequenced in a study of radiotherapy plus CTLA-4 blockade in lung cancer. The data were produced by immunoSEQ multiplex PCR, yet TCRdb's version contains in-frame clones alone and is incomplete. This table has tens of thousands of clones, less than 85% appearing once. Sequencing was performed on peripheral blood, taken from a patient treated with radiotherapy plus ipilimumab. These receptors all come from a human donor with non-small cell lung cancer who had stable disease on radiotherapy plus ipilimumab.

This clone has more than one count but fewer than ten. The chain is built from TRBV12-5 and TRBJ2-5, with D perhaps matching TRBD2 (6 bases). CDR3 length: 15 residues. Germline V gene sequence: CDR1 LGHNT, CDR2 FRNRAP. V was shortened by 0 bases and J by 5 bases, with 13 bases between the two germline ends. The CDR3 DNA sequence: TGTGCTAGTGGTTTGGTGATTAGCGGCGGGGAGACCCAGTACTTC. This sequence encodes CASGLVISGGETQYF.

This clone was seen at least ten times. The gene calls are TRBV5-6 and TRBJ2-2; 10 bases are shared with TRBD1. V lost 4 bases, J lost 5 bases, and 8 bases stayed unmatched. The CDR3 runs 16 residues. CDR1 is SGHDT and CDR2 is YYEEEE in the germline V gene. CDR3 sequence (DNA): TGTGCCAGCAGCGAGGGACAGGGGAGGTTGACCGGGGAGCTGTTTTTT. This gives the protein CASSEGQGRLTGELFF.

The V and J genes are TRBV7-2 and TRBJ2-1; D is uncertain. The germline V gene encodes CDR1 SGHTA and CDR2 FQGNSA. Trimming took off 4 bases at V and 2 bases at J, with 3 bases between the two ends. This CDR3 spans 12 amino acids. The CDR3 region is CASSSTYNEQFF. CDR3 coding DNA: TGTGCCAGCAGCTCCACCTACAATGAGCAGTTCTTC.

This chain uses TRBV13 with TRBJ2-7; perhaps TRBD2 as D (7 bases). The CDR3 has 15 amino acids. The V gene's germline CDR1 is PRHDT and CDR2 FYEKMQ (reference sequence). V lost 0 bases to trimming and J lost 3 bases, with 12 bases between them. Written as DNA, the CDR3 is TGTGCCAGCAGCTTAGGTCGCGGGGGCATCTACGAGCAGTACTTC. Its protein product is CASSLGRGGIYEQYF.

This clone was seen only once. This chain connects TRBV25-1 to TRBJ1-2; maybe TRBD1 (5 bases). The CDR3 sequence is 14 residues long. CDR1 MGHDK and CDR2 SYGVNS come from the germline V gene. Deletions cut 6 bases from V and 7 bases from J, with 18 bases between. CDR3 sequence reads: CASRGPGSLGGYTF. CDR3 nucleotides: TGTGCCAGCAGAGGTCCAGGGAGTTTAGGTGGCTACACCTTC.

The J gene is TRBJ2-2, the V gene TRBV13, with 8 bases identical to TRBD1. CDR1 is PRHDT, CDR2 FYEKMQ, per germline (reference sequence). With 0 bases clipped from V and 3 bases from J, the junction kept 0 bases outside the gene matches. The CDR3 has 15 amino acids. CDR3 amino acids: CASSLGRGHTGELFF. DNA for the CDR3: TGTGCCAGCAGCTTAGGCAGGGGGCACACCGGGGAGCTGTTTTTT.

J is TRBJ2-2 and V is TRBV10-1; 7 nucleotides line up with TRBD1. Germline loops: CDR1 WNHNN, CDR2 SYGVQD (reference sequence). V trimming: 5 bases; J trimming: 10 bases; junction bases outside the gene matches: 10. This CDR3 spans 14 amino acids. The CDR3 DNA reads as TGCGCCAGCAGTACCGGGGACAGTTTACCGGAGCTGTTTTTT. It specifies CASSTGDSLPELFF.

This clone was found a few times. J is TRBJ1-2 and V is TRBV4-1, with 8 positions matching TRBD1. This CDR3 spans 16 amino acids. Unmatched junction bases numbered 10, after V lost 2 bases and J lost 5 bases. The V gene's germline CDR1 is MGHRA and CDR2 YSYEKL. CDR3 sequence reads: CASSQPRQGKSYGYTF. The DNA of the CDR3 is TGCGCCAGCAGCCAACCGCGACAGGGGAAATCGTATGGCTACACCTTC.

The chain is built from TRBV9 and TRBJ1-3; possibly TRBD1 for D (5 bases). From germline, CDR1 is SGDLS and CDR2 YYNGEE. The ends were cut back, 3 bases at V and 0 bases at J, with 13 bases in the middle. CDR3 length: 16 amino acids. For the CDR3, the DNA is TGTGCCAGCAGCGGTAACAGGATTCGCTCTGGAAACACCATATATTTT. Encoded protein: CASSGNRIRSGNTIYF.

The chain carries TRBV4-1 and TRBJ1-5, with 7 bases that match TRBD1. Trimming removed 0 bases from V and 3 bases from J; junction bases left unmatched: 8. This CDR3 spans 17 amino acids. Germline loops: CDR1 MGHRA, CDR2 YSYEKL. The CDR3 DNA reads TGCGCCAGCAGCCAAGATGGGGGACAGTCATTCAATCAGCCCCAGCATTTT. It translates to CASSQDGGQSFNQPQHF.

The chain has TRBV30 and TRBJ2-6; D unclear. V lost 4 bases and J lost 1, with 5 bases in between. Germline V gene sequence: CDR1 GTSNPN, CDR2 SVGIG (reference sequence). The CDR3 consists of 13 residues. The CDR3 sequence: CAWTTSGANVLTF. The CDR3 DNA reads as TGTGCCTGGACTACTTCTGGGGCCAACGTCCTGACTTTC.

J is TRBJ1-2 and V is TRBV10-3; TRBD1 matches at 7 bases. Germline V gives CDR1 ENHRY, CDR2 SYGVKD. This CDR3 is built from 12 residues. Unmatched junction bases numbered 8, after V lost 10 bases and J lost 6 bases. CDR3 in DNA: TGTGCCACCGGGAAAGACAGGGATGGCTACACCTTC. Amino acid sequence: CATGKDRDGYTF.

This sequence joins TRBV7-9 and TRBJ1-2; 9 bases are a match to TRBD1. J gave up 6 bases and V 5 bases, and 13 bases lay outside the gene matches. Germline V gene data show CDR1 as SEHNR and CDR2 as FQNEAQ (reference sequence). The CDR3 covers 16 residues. CDR3 loop: CASSPIGLWTGDGYTF. The CDR3 nucleotides are TGTGCCAGCAGCCCAATTGGGCTCTGGACAGGGGATGGCTACACCTTC.

The V and J genes are TRBV6-5 and TRBJ2-1; TRBD2 agrees at 8 bases. V was pared by 5 bases and J by 6 bases, with 0 bases of the junction left unmatched. The CDR3 is 12 residues long. Germline loops: CDR1 MNHEY, CDR2 SVGAGI. CDR3 sequence reads: CASSRGGNEQFF. The CDR3, as DNA: TGTGCCAGCAGTCGGGGGGGCAATGAGCAGTTCTTC.

This chain links TRBV21-1 with TRBJ2-7; the table's D call, TRBD2, has no DNA check behind it. TRBV21-1 is a known pseudogene. This CDR3 region has 16 residues. The CDR3 loop is CASSKARWGVTYEQYV. The DNA for the CDR3 is TGTGCCAGCAGCAAAGCAAGGTGGGGGGTAACCTACGAGCAGTACGTC.

The chain combines TRBV7-2 with TRBJ1-1; 7 bases agree with TRBD1. CDR3 length: 14 amino acids. J lost 7 bases, V lost 2 bases, and 7 bases had no gene match. Germline assignment: CDR1 SGHTA and CDR2 FQGNSA. The CDR3 sequence is CASSLRGQFLEAFF. The CDR3 nucleotides read TGTGCCAGCAGCTTAAGGGGACAGTTTCTTGAAGCTTTCTTT.